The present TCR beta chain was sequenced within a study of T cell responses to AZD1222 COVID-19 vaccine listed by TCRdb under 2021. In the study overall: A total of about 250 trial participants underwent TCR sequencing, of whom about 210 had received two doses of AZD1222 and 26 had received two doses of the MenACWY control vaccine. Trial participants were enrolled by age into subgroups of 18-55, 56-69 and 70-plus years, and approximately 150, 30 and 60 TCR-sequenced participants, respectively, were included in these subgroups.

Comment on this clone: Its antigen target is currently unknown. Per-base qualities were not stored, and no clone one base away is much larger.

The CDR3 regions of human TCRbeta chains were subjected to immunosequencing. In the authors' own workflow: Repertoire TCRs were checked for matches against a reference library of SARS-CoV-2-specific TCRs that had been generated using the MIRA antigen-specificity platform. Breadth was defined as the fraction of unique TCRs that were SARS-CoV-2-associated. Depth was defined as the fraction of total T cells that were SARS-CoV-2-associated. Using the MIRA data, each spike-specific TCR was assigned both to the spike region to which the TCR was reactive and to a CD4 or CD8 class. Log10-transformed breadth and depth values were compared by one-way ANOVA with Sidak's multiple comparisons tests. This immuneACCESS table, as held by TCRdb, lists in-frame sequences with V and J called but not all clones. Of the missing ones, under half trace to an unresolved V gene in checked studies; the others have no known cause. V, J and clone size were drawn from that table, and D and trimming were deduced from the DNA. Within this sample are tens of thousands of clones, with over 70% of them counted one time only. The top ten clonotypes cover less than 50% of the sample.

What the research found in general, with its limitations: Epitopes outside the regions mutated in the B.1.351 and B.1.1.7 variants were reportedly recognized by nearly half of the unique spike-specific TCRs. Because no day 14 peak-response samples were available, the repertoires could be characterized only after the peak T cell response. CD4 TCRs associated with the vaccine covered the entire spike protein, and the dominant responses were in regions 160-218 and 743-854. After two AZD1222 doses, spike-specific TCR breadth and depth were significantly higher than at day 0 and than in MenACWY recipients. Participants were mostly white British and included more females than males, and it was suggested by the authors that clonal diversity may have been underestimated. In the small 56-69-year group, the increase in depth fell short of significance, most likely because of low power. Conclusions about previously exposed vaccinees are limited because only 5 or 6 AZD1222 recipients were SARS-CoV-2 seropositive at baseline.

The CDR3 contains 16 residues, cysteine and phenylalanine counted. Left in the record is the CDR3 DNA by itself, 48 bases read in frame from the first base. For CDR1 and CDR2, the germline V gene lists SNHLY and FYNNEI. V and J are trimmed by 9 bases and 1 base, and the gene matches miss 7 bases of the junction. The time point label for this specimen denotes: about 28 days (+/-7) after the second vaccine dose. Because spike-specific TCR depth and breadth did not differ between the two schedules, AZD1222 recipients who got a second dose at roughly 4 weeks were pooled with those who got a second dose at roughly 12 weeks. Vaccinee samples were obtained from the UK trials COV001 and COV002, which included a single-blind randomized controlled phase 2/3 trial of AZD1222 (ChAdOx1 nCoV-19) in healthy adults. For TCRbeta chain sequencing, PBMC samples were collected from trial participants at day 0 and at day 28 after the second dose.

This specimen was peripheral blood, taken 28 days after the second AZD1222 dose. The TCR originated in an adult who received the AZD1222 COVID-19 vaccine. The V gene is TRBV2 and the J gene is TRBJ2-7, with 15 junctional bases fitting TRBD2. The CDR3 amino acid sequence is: CARGGTSGRPSYEQYF. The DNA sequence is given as TGTGCCAGAGGGGGGACTAGCGGGAGGCCATCCTACGAGCAGTACTTC.